This entry concerns a single TCR beta chain. No antigen is known for it. The entry originates in a study of post-analysis software for immune sequencing data. Study summary: Several disease courses (relapsing-remitting, secondary progressive and progressive-relapsing) of multiple sclerosis were included. General study findings and limits: The normalized Chao1 diversity of multiple sclerosis patients was significantly lower than that of controls. Elevated frequency relative to controls characterized several TRBV segments in patients, TRBV5-6, TRBV5-1 and TRBV20-1 among them. Batch-matched samples strongly co-clustered by F measure.

V was pared by 5 bases and J by 5 bases, with 5 bases of the junction left unmatched. CDR1 is SGHTA, CDR2 FQGTGA, per germline. The CDR3 runs 15 residues. Tagging with unique molecular identifiers was a feature of the TCR beta cDNA libraries. The T cell input of roughly 0.9 to 11 million gave about half a million cDNA molecules. One entry per CDR3 protein results from TCRdb running MiXCR on the PCR reads. This sample has about 500,000 distinct CDR3 sequences; less than 45% occur once, and the top ten carry over 10%. This TCR was sampled from a girl between 5 and 17 years old with multiple sclerosis. Sequencing was performed on blood. The chain recombines TRBV7-3 with TRBJ2-3; 12 bases map to TRBD2. The CDR3 sequence is CASSPTSGSGDTQYF. CDR3 coding DNA: TGTGCCAGCAGCCCGACTAGCGGGAGTGGAGATACGCAGTATTTT.